This TCR beta chain was recorded in a study of cytomegalovirus exposure and HLA in healthy donors. Overall study context: HLA-typed donors contributed 65 million to 95 million unique TCRs, which were held in an early data release. Study-level results: Near-uniform donor sequencing depth was presumed by presence/absence analyses.

Germline-derived CDR1 and CDR2 are SGHRS and YFSETQ. The CDR3 runs to 16 residues. The trim removed 4 bases at V and 0 bases at J, leaving 6 bases unmatched. This clone has only one observation. The target antigen is unknown. Researchers ran the PCR with 60 Vbeta and 13 Jbeta primers. Sequencing was performed with immunoSEQ multiplex PCR; in TCRdb, only in-frame clones are kept and a portion is missing. Of some 170,000 clones in the sample, about 81% were seen once. The sequenced sample was PBMCs. The TCR originated in a girl aged 10 to 17 in good health and CMV-seropositive. V usage is TRBV5-1 and J usage is TRBJ2-2, with 7 bases lining up with TRBD1. CDR3 protein: CASSAYGTANTGELFF. For the CDR3, the DNA is TGCGCCAGCAGCGCCTACGGGACAGCGAACACCGGGGAGCTGTTTTTT.